Below, 15 T cell receptor beta chains from the same sample are listed, as sequenced in a study of technical replicates of blood from a handful of donors. The data were produced by immunoSEQ multiplex PCR, yet TCRdb's version contains in-frame clones alone and is incomplete. The data contain roughly 71,000 clones, nearly 97% of them singletons. Specimen: T cells isolated from PBMCs. These receptors were obtained from a human donor in good health.

The genes are TRBV28 and TRBJ1-4, with a possible D match to TRBD1 (5 bases). In germline, CDR1 is MDHEN, CDR2 SYDVKM. V gave up 0 bases and J gave up 3 bases, with 8 bases separating them. The CDR3 spans 15 residues. CDR3 protein: CASSLWGQANEKLFF. The CDR3 DNA sequence: TGTGCCAGCAGTTTATGGGGGCAGGCTAATGAAAAACTGTTTTTT.

This chain links TRBV19 with TRBJ2-7, with 9 bases lining up with TRBD2. The CDR3 has 14 residues. Germline assignment: CDR1 LNHDA and CDR2 SQIVND (reference sequence). With 10 bases clipped from V and 6 bases from J, the junction kept 13 bases outside the gene matches. CDR3 residues: CATVSPGLAGEQYF. CDR3 sequence (DNA): TGTGCCACTGTGTCCCCGGGACTAGCTGGCGAGCAGTACTTC.

In the case of this clone: The junction differs from germline at one of its ends, possibly a read error. V and J are TRBV7-7 and TRBJ2-5, with 8 bases fitting TRBD2. The V gene's germline CDR1 is SSHAT and CDR2 FNYEAQ (reference sequence). The CDR3 covers 14 residues. CDR3 bases: TGTGCTAGCAGCCCCTCTGCGGGGGGAGAGACCCAGTACTTC. Its translation: CASSPSAGGETQYF. The whole variable domain, remainder taken from reference TRBV7-7 and TRBJ2-5, is GAGVSQSPRYKVTKRGQDVTLRCDPISSHATLYWYQQALGQGPEFLTYFNYEAQPDKSGLPSDRFSAERPEGSISTLTIQRTEQRDSAMYRCASSPSAGGETQYFGPGTRLLVL.

The gene calls are TRBV18 and TRBJ2-3; 8 bases fit TRBD2. Germline V lookup: CDR1 KGHSH, CDR2 LQKENI. Trimming at V came to 0 bases and at J to 5 bases, leaving 10 bases not matched to a gene. The CDR3 extends over 17 amino acids. CDR3 nucleotides: TGTGCCAGCTCACCACCGTATCGGACGGGAGGGGTAGATACGCAGTATTTT. Protein: CASSPPYRTGGVDTQYF. Supplemented by reference TRBV18 and TRBJ2-3, the full variable domain reads NAGVMQNPRHLVRRRGQEARLRCSPMKGHSHVYWYRQLPEEGLKFMVYLQKENIIDESGMPKERFSAEFPKEGPSILRIQQVVRGDSAAYFCASSPPYRTGGVDTQYFGPGTRLTVL.

The chain has TRBV20-1 and TRBJ2-3, with a possible D match to TRBD2 (6 bases). Germline CDR1 DFQATT, CDR2 SNEGSKA (reference sequence). With 3 bases removed from V and 8 bases from J, the gap between germline ends came to 9 bases. This CDR3 is 11 amino acids long. The DNA of the CDR3 is TGCAGTGCTAGGGGGGGAGCTACGCAGTATTTT. Its translation: CSARGGATQYF.

The chain joins TRBV11-2 to TRBJ2-7; 10 bases are a match to TRBD1. Germline V gene sequence: CDR1 SGHAT, CDR2 FQNNGV. After removal of 2 bases from V and 5 bases from J, the junction contained 6 bases not matched to a gene. The length of the CDR3 is 15 residues. DNA for the CDR3: TGTGCCAGCAGCTTAATGATGGGACAGGGGAACGAGCAGTACTTC. Translated, it gives CASSLMMGQGNEQYF.

The chain employs TRBV4-1 and TRBJ2-3, with a tentative D call TRBD1 (6 bases). CDR1 is MGHRA, CDR2 YSYEKL, per germline. The V gene lost 3 bases and the J gene lost 14 bases, with 15 bases spanning the gap. The CDR3 length is 12 residues. As DNA, the CDR3 is TGCGCCAGCAGCCAGGAACAGGGTACACGGTATTTT. This sequence encodes CASSQEQGTRYF.

The rearrangement joins TRBV6-5 to TRBJ1-2; D not certain. CDR3 length: 14 amino acids. V was shortened by 7 bases and J by 4 bases, with 16 bases between the two germline ends. CDR1 is MNHEY, CDR2 SVGAGI, per germline. CDR3 loop: CASTKTPRSYGYTF. CDR3 in DNA: TGTGCCAGCACCAAAACCCCCAGAAGCTATGGCTACACCTTC.

This rearrangement joins TRBV6-1 to TRBJ2-1, with TRBD2 matching over 8 bases. Germline V gene lookup returns CDR1 MNHNS and CDR2 SASEGT. J was trimmed by 5 bases and V by 5 bases; bases with no gene match: 8. The CDR3 loop spans 15 amino acids. CDR3 coding DNA: TGTGCCAGCAGTACAAGCGGGAGAAGAGACAATGAGCAGTTCTTC. Its translation: CASSTSGRRDNEQFF.

The V call is TRBV12-5, the J call TRBJ1-2; D not certain. The germline V and J ends were trimmed by 0 bases and 4 bases, with 15 bases remaining between them. The CDR3 loop spans 16 amino acids. Germline CDR1 and CDR2: LGHNT and FRNRAP. CDR3 DNA: TGTGCTAGTGGTTTGGTACTGCCGGGATTCGGCTATGGCTACACCTTC. Translation gives CASGLVLPGFGYGYTF.

The chain joins TRBV29-1 to TRBJ2-5, with 8 bases matching TRBD2. Trimming cost V 3 bases and J 4 bases; bases outside gene matches: 7. The CDR3 length is 14 residues. Per germline, CDR1 SQVTM and CDR2 ANQGSEA. The CDR3: CSVDGGGLGETQYF. The CDR3 DNA reads as TGCAGCGTTGATGGCGGGGGGCTCGGAGAGACCCAGTACTTC.

The V gene is TRBV6-1, the J gene TRBJ1-2; no definite D call. Germline CDR1 MNHNS, CDR2 SASEGT. The CDR3 has 16 residues. V lost 4 bases, J lost 5 bases, and 20 bases lay in between. The CDR3 is CASSASGLSYVYGYTF. The CDR3, as DNA: TGTGCCAGCAGTGCTAGTGGTCTTTCCTATGTTTATGGCTACACCTTC.

V and J are TRBV6-5 and TRBJ2-7; 8 bases line up with TRBD2. Germline assignment: CDR1 MNHEY and CDR2 SVGAGI. The CDR3 totals 13 residues. After removal of 2 bases from V and 7 bases from J, the junction contained 4 bases not matched to a gene. The CDR3 sequence: CASSYRPGGEQYF. The CDR3 DNA follows: TGTGCCAGCAGTTACCGTCCGGGAGGGGAGCAGTACTTC.

V and J are TRBV2 and TRBJ2-7; D might be TRBD1 (6 bases). The V gene lost 8 bases and the J gene lost 0 bases, with 11 bases spanning the gap. Looked up from germline, CDR1 is SNHLY and CDR2 is FYNNEI. The CDR3 consists of 13 residues. DNA for the CDR3: TGTGCCAGCGTAATGGACAGCTCCTACGAGCAGTACTTC. Translating it yields CASVMDSSYEQYF.

The chain recombines TRBV10-3 with TRBJ1-3; D remains unclear. The CDR3 has 12 residues. Germline loops: CDR1 ENHRY, CDR2 SYGVKD. With 6 bases removed from V and 6 bases from J, the gap between germline ends came to 9 bases. The CDR3 reads CAIRREENTIYF. The CDR3 nucleotides read TGTGCCATCAGGAGGGAGGAAAACACCATATATTTT.